This note documents a single T cell receptor beta chain sequence. Its specific antigen is unknown. No clone much larger than this one lies a single base away; base qualities are absent. The data derive from a study of regulatory T cells in long-lasting Graves disease (dated by TCRdb to about 2021). Study-level background: Antithyroid drugs had been taken for less than 3 months by newly diagnosed Graves' disease patients. The study was registered as a clinical trial and conducted in China. A total of some 35 samples underwent TCR sequencing, from some 13 patients with persistent Graves' disease and roughly 20 patients with newly diagnosed Graves' disease. Persistent Graves' disease patients were compared with newly diagnosed Graves' disease patients by peripheral blood TCR sequencing and RNA sequencing. What the authors observed across the whole study: The small sample size was acknowledged by the authors as a limitation that may reduce accuracy. Only peripheral blood was studied, because thyroid tissue, the primary lesion, was inaccessible. Sequencing and analysis were restricted to the TCR beta chain. Compared with newly diagnosed patients, patients with persistent Graves' disease had lower TCR Shannon entropy and fewer highly expanded clones, which suggests clonal expansion. Patients with persistent disease shared more public clonotypes (about 2,700) than newly diagnosed patients did (approximately 970). Persistent disease showed preferential use of TRBV28, TRBJ1-2 and TRBJ2-5, whereas newly diagnosed disease favored TRBV20-1 and TRBJ2-1.

The germline V end is reduced by 3 bases and the J end by 7 bases; junction bases left unmatched: 12. From cysteine to phenylalanine, the CDR3 is 16 amino acids long. Only the CDR3 DNA stays, 48 bases, in frame from base 1. The germline V gene yields KGHSH for CDR1 and LQKENI for CDR2. The label giving this sample's time point can be read as: newly diagnosed GD, antithyroid drugs for less than 3 months. For both TCR sequencing and RNA sequencing, RNA was extracted from PBMCs using TRIzol. Graves' disease was diagnosed according to American Thyroid Association guidelines. The patients came from an endocrinology department in Xi'an, China. Each patient gave about 10 milliliters of peripheral blood, collected in an EDTA anticoagulant tube. Ficoll Paque Plus density gradient separation was used to isolate PBMCs, and no further T cell sorting was done. An Agilent 2100 Bioanalyzer and agarose gel were used to check RNA quality, and a NanoDrop 2000 was used to measure RNA concentration.

The library was generated by multiplex PCR. The instrument was an Illumina HiSeq 4000. CDR3 regions were amplified by Arm-PCR with iRepertoire HTBI primers to construct TCR beta libraries. Before sequencing, the PCR products underwent gel purification. The paper's processing steps were these. Gene usage analysis of CDR3 amino acid clonotypes used the 55 to 65 TRBV and 14 to 15 TRBJ segments found across samples. COPE and FqMerger were used to merge filtered high-quality paired reads into contigs. BLAST was used to align contigs to IMGT TRBV, TRBD and TRBJ reference genes, with CDR3 defined following IMGT. Any clonotype with a frequency above 0.1% was counted as a highly expanded clone. Shannon entropy served as the measure of repertoire diversity, while the Gini coefficient captured V-J evenness. A clonotype found in more than one individual was treated as public. Clones were called with MiXCR by TCRdb after fastp trimmed the public reads at Q25, and only in-frame beta chains were retained. Rows are combined by CDR3 protein, so each entry shows the most common genes and DNA. The V and J calls were not made by the authors but by TCRdb's processing. This sample is represented by under 300,000 distinct CDR3 sequences; about 17% of them were singletons. The ten largest clones capture around 15% of the sample.

These sequences were also reported in another study, on T cells in Graves' hyperthyroidism and ophthalmopathy. As the second study states: Stable Graves' hyperthyroidism was defined as the absence of progression to ophthalmopathy over 18 months of follow-up. Hyperthyroidism patients were newly diagnosed, had a disease duration of under 2 months, and were aged 18 to 65 years. Patients with uncontrolled infections, other autoimmune diseases, pregnancy or lactation were excluded. Diagnoses were established on the basis of clinical symptoms, serum thyroxine and TRAb, thyroid ultrasound, and orbital computed tomography. The first round of RT-PCR for the TCR CDR3 was performed with the HTBI primer set and the Qiagen OneStep RT-PCR kit. Most expanded thyroid clonotypes (frequency above 0.001) were also detected in blood, suggesting blood repertoires may reflect thyroid immune responses. A model built on a 13 V-J signature distinguished ophthalmopathy from stable hyperthyroidism, reaching roughly 88% sensitivity and about 81% specificity in cross-validation and 80%/75% in testing. In validation, progression to ophthalmopathy was predicted by the model with 70.59% sensitivity and around 76% specificity, a median of roughly six months before onset. TCR V-J signatures able to tell the groups apart were searched for in a discovery cohort of some 100 patients, of whom 43 had Graves' ophthalmopathy and around 56 had stable Graves' hyperthyroidism. Prospective prediction of ophthalmopathy was tested in an independent validation cohort of approximately 19 hyperthyroidism patients and 15 to 17 patients who later progressed to ophthalmopathy. For training and testing, the 100 or so patients in the discovery cohort were randomly divided in a 7:3 ratio. Thyroid tissue and blood T-cell repertoires from several Graves' hyperthyroidism patients were also compared in the study. After blood sampling, hyperthyroidism patients were treated with methimazole at a starting dose of 30 mg daily, and ophthalmopathy patients were treated with high-dose intravenous methylprednisolone. Libraries were constructed in a second round of multiplex PCR, after which size selection and purification were performed. Sequencing of the libraries was done on an Illumina HiSeq2000 using paired-end 100 bp reads. SOAPnuke was used to process the raw data, throwing out any read that contained adapters or uncalled bases, had a mean Phred below 15, or lacked an exact constant-primer or identifier match. High-quality paired reads were merged with COPE v1.2.5, and unique nucleotide sequences were defined as clonotypes. MiTCR v1.1 was used to align clonotypes to the IMGT TRBV, TRBD and TRBJ reference segments. The analysis included only V-J combinations with a frequency above 0.0001, which together covered 99% to 99.2% of the repertoires. The TCS score was defined as the ratio of F50 (clonal expansion) to E x V (chaos), calculated using BLOSUM62-based TCRdist between CDR3 peptides within each V-J. Welch's t-statistics and random forest reduced roughly 540 V-J features to under 15, which were used in a naive Bayes classifier (R e1071). Sample size was not statistically predetermined, and blinding of investigators to group allocation was not performed. The paper reports TCR Vbeta CDR3 sequencing of roughly 140 peripheral blood samples: around 41 ophthalmopathy, fewer than 80 hyperthyroidism and about 17 progressor patients.

This chain joins TRBV18 to TRBJ1-3, and 7 junction bases match TRBD1. Sequenced material: peripheral blood mononuclear cells (PBMCs), taken at new diagnosis, from a patient treated with antithyroid drugs. The receptor's source is a woman in her thirties with Graves disease. Donor details come from another sample of the same person, matched by shared clones. The DNA is TGTGCCAGCTCACCCATCCAACAGGGGCAGTCGAACACCATATATTTT. This translates into CASSPIQQGQSNTIYF. Here the CDR3 is joined to the reference TRBV18 and TRBJ1-3 genes, and the full variable domain is: NAGVMQNPRHLVRRRGQEARLRCSPMKGHSHVYWYRQLPEEGLKFMVYLQKENIIDESGMPKERFSAEFPKEGPSILRIQQVVRGDSAAYFCASSPIQQGQSNTIYFGEGSWLTVV.